The T cell receptor (beta chain) under discussion was sequenced for a study of technical replicates of blood from a few donors. CDR1 and CDR2 (germline): SGHNT, YENEEA. The CDR3 contains 14 residues. V was clipped by 5 bases and J by 6 bases; unmatched bases: 7. The data were produced by immunoSEQ multiplex PCR, yet TCRdb's version contains in-frame clones alone and is incomplete. This table has roughly 80,000 clones, 94% appearing once. The rearrangement joins TRBV11-3 to TRBJ2-1; 7 bases are shared with TRBD2. The TCR originated in a human donor in good health. Material for sequencing was T cells isolated from PBMCs. The CDR3 sequence is CASSPTSAANEQFF. The CDR3 DNA reads TGTGCCAGCAGCCCTACTAGCGCTGCCAATGAGCAGTTCTTC. The full variable domain, with the rest looked up from reference TRBV11-3 and TRBJ2-1, is EAGVVQSPRYKIIEKKQPVAFWCNPISGHNTLYWYLQNLGQGPELLIRYENEEAVDDSQLPKDRFSAERLKGVDSTLKIQPAELGDSAVYLCASSPTSAANEQFFGPGTRLTVL.